Each of the 24 T cell receptor beta chains below was sequenced from the same sample in a study of shared clonotypes between healthy human individuals (TCRdb year 2020). Libraries were made using the immunoSEQ multiplex PCR assay. TCRdb provides this immuneACCESS table in a form limited to in-frame rearrangements. Some clones are lacking; in checked studies, under half of them reflect an unresolved V gene, and why the rest are absent is not known. Here the sample has around 2.5 million clones; 93% occur a single time. Approximately 0.35% of the sample is held by the ten biggest clonotypes. The specimen sequenced was naive CD4+ T cells from PBMCs. What this sample's cell subset or site label stands for: CD45RA+ positively selected. The receptors come from a man aged 18-30 years in good health. Some clones in this sample may be carry-over from other donors' samples.

The chain joins TRBV19 to TRBJ1-5, with unresolved D. Trimming removed 6 bases at V and 0 bases at J, with 6 bases between. The CDR3 covers 13 residues. In germline, CDR1 is LNHDA, CDR2 SQIVND (reference sequence). The DNA for the CDR3 is TGTGCCAGTAGAAGTTATAGCAATCAGCCCCAGCATTTT. This encodes CASRSYSNQPQHF.

The chain employs TRBV28 and TRBJ1-3; unclear D gene. The CDR3 has 15 residues. V lost 4 bases and J 5 bases, leaving 15 bases between the germline ends. Looked up from germline, CDR1 is MDHEN and CDR2 is SYDVKM. The CDR3 DNA reads as TGTGCCAGCAGTTCTTCCGATGCAACGAGAAACACCATATATTTT. It is translated as CASSSSDATRNTIYF.

This chain links TRBV29-1 with TRBJ1-1; no clear D gene. The germline CDR1 and CDR2 sequences are SQVTM and ANQGSEA. The length of the CDR3 is 14 residues. With 7 bases removed from V and 1 base from J, the gap between germline ends came to 16 bases. CDR3 DNA: TGCAGCGCCCGACCCGGGATTAGGAACACTGAAGCTTTCTTT. This gives the protein CSARPGIRNTEAFF. The full variable domain, its missing parts supplied by reference TRBV29-1 and TRBJ1-1, is SAVISQKPSRDICQRGTSLTIQCQVDSQVTMMFWYRQQPGQSLTLIATANQGSEATYESGFVIDKFPISRPNLTFSTLTVSNMSPEDSSIYLCSARPGIRNTEAFFGQGTRLTVV.

CDR3 sequence reads: CAHSNDVREVQETQYF. In DNA, the CDR3 is TGCGCGCACTCTAACGACGTACGGGAGGTCCAAGAGACCCAGTACTTC. The chain uses TRBV10-1 and TRBJ2-5, with 7 nucleotides matching TRBD2. The length of the CDR3 is 16 residues. Germline CDR1 is WNHNN and CDR2 is SYGVQD (reference sequence).

This clone was counted only a few times. V is TRBV25-1 and J is TRBJ1-2; possibly TRBD1 for D (5 bases). The germline V and J ends were trimmed by 0 bases and 0 bases, with 8 bases remaining between them. This CDR3 is built from 15 residues. Germline CDR1 is MGHDK and CDR2 is SYGVNS. The CDR3 loop is CASSEYGQTNYGYTF. Written as DNA, the CDR3 is TGTGCCAGCAGTGAATATGGACAAACTAACTATGGCTACACCTTC.

This sequence joins TRBV23-1 and TRBJ2-7; TRBD1 matches 7 bases. TRBV23-1 falls under the ORF class, with uncertain function. V shed 9 bases and J 4 bases; nucleotides not matched to a gene: 9. This CDR3 has 13 residues. CDR3 protein: CARCLGQQYEQYF. The DNA for the CDR3 is TGCGCCAGGTGCTTGGGACAGCAGTACGAGCAGTACTTC.

The DNA for the CDR3 is TGTGCCTGGAGTTTCGGGACGCCGAAAGAGCAGTACTTC. It translates to CAWSFGTPKEQYF. This rearrangement joins TRBV30 to TRBJ2-7; D may be TRBD1 or TRBD2 (5 bases each). The CDR3 loop spans 13 amino acids. Trimming removed 2 bases at V and 7 bases at J, with 15 bases between. Germline assignment: CDR1 GTSNPN and CDR2 SVGIG (reference sequence).

The gene calls are TRBV7-2 and TRBJ1-1; D might be TRBD1 (5 bases). V was clipped by 1 base and J by 3 bases, with 12 bases between them. CDR3 size: 15 residues. In germline, CDR1 is SGHTA, CDR2 FQGNSA. The chain's CDR3 is CASSLGASGDTEAFF. The CDR3 bases are TGTGCCAGCAGCTTAGGGGCCTCGGGGGACACTGAAGCTTTCTTT.

The genes are TRBV7-2 and TRBJ1-5; TRBD1 matches at 7 bases. The germline gives CDR1 SGHTA, CDR2 FQGNSA. The junction had 8 bases not matched to a gene; V was cut back by 5 bases and J by 7 bases. The CDR3 has 14 amino acids. In DNA, the CDR3 is TGTGCCAGCAGCGCTCGACAGGGTGGCCAGCCCCAGCATTTT. Translating gives CASSARQGGQPQHF.

V and J are TRBV11-3 and TRBJ2-1; D is perhaps TRBD1 (6 bases). Germline CDR1 and CDR2: SGHNT and YENEEA. Trimming shortened V by 5 bases and J by 10 bases, and 9 bases separated the two germline ends. The CDR3 runs to 11 residues. The CDR3 sequence is CASSPGEEQFF. CDR3 coding DNA: TGTGCCAGCAGCCCAGGGGAAGAGCAGTTCTTC.

CDR3 residues: CASSLRTGAYNEQFF. CDR3 DNA sequence: TGTGCCAGCAGCTTACGGACAGGGGCTTACAATGAGCAGTTCTTC. V gene TRBV11-1 combines with J gene TRBJ2-1, with 9 bases that match TRBD1. Germline trimming cut 2 bases from V and 4 bases from J; bases unmatched to any gene: 3. The CDR3 sequence is 15 residues long. Germline-derived CDR1 and CDR2 are SGHAT and FQDESV (reference sequence). The whole variable domain, remainder taken from reference TRBV11-1 and TRBJ2-1, is EAEVAQSPRYKITEKSQAVAFWCDPISGHATLYWYRQILGQGPELLVQFQDESVVDDSQLPKDRFSAERLKGVDSTLKIQPAELGDSAMYLCASSLRTGAYNEQFFGPGTRLTVL.

The chain employs TRBV5-1 and TRBJ1-1; D is undetermined. Trimming stripped 0 bases from V and 0 bases from J, with 9 bases between. Germline CDR1 and CDR2: SGHRS and YFSETQ. The CDR3 has 15 amino acids. The CDR3 nucleotides read TGCGCCAGCAGCTTGGCAGCCAGAATGAACACTGAAGCTTTCTTT. Amino acids: CASSLAARMNTEAFF.

CDR3 nucleotide sequence: TGCAGCGTTGAAGATGGGGCCGGAGCTTACTACGAGCAGTACTTC. Protein product: CSVEDGAGAYYEQYF. The chain joins TRBV29-1 to TRBJ2-7, with a possible D match to TRBD1 (5 bases). Deletions cut 0 bases from V and 3 bases from J, with 15 bases between. This CDR3 spans 15 amino acids. In germline, CDR1 is SQVTM, CDR2 ANQGSEA.

CDR3 protein: CATSRVQGPTGANVLTF. The CDR3 DNA sequence: TGTGCCACCAGCAGGGTCCAGGGGCCCACTGGGGCCAACGTCCTGACTTTC. This chain joins TRBV15 and TRBJ2-6; D is perhaps TRBD1 (6 bases). The V gene lost 3 bases and the J gene lost 2 bases, with 14 bases spanning the gap. This CDR3 comprises 17 residues. Looked up from germline, CDR1 is LNHNV and CDR2 is YYDKDF (reference sequence).

The chain carries TRBV18 and TRBJ2-7, with D uncertain. This CDR3 has 14 residues. Germline-derived CDR1 and CDR2 are KGHSH and LQKENI. Trimming shortened V by 3 bases and J by 0 bases, and 9 bases separated the two germline ends. The CDR3 DNA is TGTGCCAGCTCACCCCTTGTGACCTCCTACGAGCAGTACTTC. This translates into CASSPLVTSYEQYF.

This chain joins TRBV5-1 and TRBJ1-1, with D unclear. This CDR3 is built from 16 residues. Trimming pared 1 base from V and 0 bases from J, leaving 13 bases between. The germline V gene has CDR1 SGHRS and CDR2 YFSETQ. CDR3 sequence (DNA): TGCGCCAGCAGCTTGTCCACAGATCCGATGAACACTGAAGCTTTCTTT. Its protein is CASSLSTDPMNTEAFF.

This chain links TRBV6-1 with TRBJ2-1; 10 nucleotides agree with TRBD2. The CDR3 has 14 amino acids. J gave up 16 bases and V 8 bases, and 17 bases lay outside the gene matches. The V gene's germline CDR1 is MNHNS and CDR2 SASEGT. The CDR3 reads CASETLVPSGRDFF. DNA of the CDR3: TGTGCCAGCGAAACTCTGGTCCCTAGCGGGAGAGATTTCTTC.

This chain joins TRBV7-9 and TRBJ2-5; possibly TRBD2 for D (6 bases). This CDR3 spans 15 amino acids. CDR1 SEHNR and CDR2 FQNEAQ come from the germline V gene (reference sequence). V lost 1 base and J lost 1, with 10 bases in between. The CDR3: CASSLGGEIQETQYF. CDR3 bases: TGTGCCAGCAGCTTAGGCGGGGAGATCCAAGAGACCCAGTACTTC.

This sequence joins TRBV6-1 and TRBJ2-1, with D possibly being TRBD2 (6 bases). The V and J ends lost 4 bases and 4 bases respectively, with 11 bases between them. The CDR3 is 14 amino acids. Germline V gene data show CDR1 as MNHNS and CDR2 as SASEGT. Here the CDR3 reads CASSVAEAYNEQFF. DNA for the CDR3: TGTGCCAGCAGTGTAGCGGAGGCTTACAATGAGCAGTTCTTC.

V is TRBV5-1 and J is TRBJ2-3, with 12 bases identical to TRBD2. Germline V gives CDR1 SGHRS, CDR2 YFSETQ. The CDR3 runs to 16 residues. Trimming cost V 4 bases and J 3 bases; bases outside gene matches: 6. The CDR3 is CASSRLAGAGTDTQYF. CDR3 nucleotides: TGCGCCAGCAGCCGACTAGCGGGAGCAGGGACAGATACGCAGTATTTT.

The V call is TRBV28, the J call TRBJ2-3; maybe TRBD1 (6 bases). The CDR3 extends over 17 amino acids. The germline CDR1 and CDR2 sequences are MDHEN and SYDVKM. The V gene lost 6 bases and the J gene lost 5 bases, with 24 bases spanning the gap. The chain's CDR3 is CASSQTGIGGYEDTQYF. The CDR3 bases are TGTGCCAGCAGCCAAACAGGGATCGGTGGATACGAAGATACGCAGTATTTT.

In its sample, this clone was seen once. The chain uses TRBV9 and TRBJ2-7; D gene unclear. CDR1 is SGDLS and CDR2 is YYNGEE in the germline V gene. V shed 3 bases and J shed 2 bases, with 15 bases lying between them. The CDR3 has 15 residues. The DNA of the CDR3 is TGTGCCAGCAGCGCACGTCCAACTCCCCCCTACGAGCAGTACTTC. This codes for CASSARPTPPYEQYF. The full variable domain, with the rest looked up from reference TRBV9 and TRBJ2-7, is DSGVTQTPKHLITATGQRVTLRCSPRSGDLSVYWYQQSLDQGLQFLIQYYNGEERAKGNILERFSAQQFPDLHSELNLSSLELGDSALYFCASSARPTPPYEQYFGPGTRLTVT.

The rearrangement joins TRBV5-1 to TRBJ2-1; 11 bases are a match to TRBD2. In germline, CDR1 is SGHRS, CDR2 YFSETQ. The junction had 7 bases not matched to a gene; V was cut back by 6 bases and J by 2 bases. This CDR3 is 16 amino acids long. The CDR3 DNA sequence: TGCGCCAGCACCTTACTAGCGGGAGCCCCCTACAATGAGCAGTTCTTC. Translated: CASTLLAGAPYNEQFF.

This chain uses TRBV28 with TRBJ1-5; a weak D match, TRBD1 (6 bases). The CDR3 is made up of 14 amino acids. V shed 5 bases and J shed 7 bases, with 15 bases lying between them. From germline, CDR1 is MDHEN and CDR2 SYDVKM. This CDR3 is CASSPGQSRQPQHF. The CDR3 coding sequence is TGTGCCAGCAGTCCAGGACAGTCAAGGCAGCCCCAGCATTTT.